This T cell receptor (beta chain) came from a study of OX40 agonist ivuxolimab in advanced cancers. Broader study findings: With doses of 0.1-3.0 mg/kg, partial responders showed among the lowest clonal expansion.

The germline gives CDR1 LNHDA, CDR2 SQIVND (reference sequence). Trimming removed 3 bases from V and 4 bases from J, with 13 bases in between. The CDR3 extends over 15 amino acids. TCRdb's copy holds only in-frame clones and misses some; the assay was immunoSEQ multiplex PCR. The sample includes approximately 84,000 clones, approximately 86% of them seen just once. On this clone itself: Its cognate antigen is unknown.

The V and J genes are TRBV19 and TRBJ2-1; TRBD1 is a possible D gene (6 bases). The clonotype comes from an adult with an advanced solid tumor such as melanoma, head and neck, liver or kidney cancer. The source was CD4+ or CD8+ T cells sorted from blood, collected in a trial of the OX40 agonist ivuxolimab. CDR3 protein: CASSISRGIYNEQFF. CDR3 coding DNA: TGTGCCAGTAGTATTAGCAGGGGTATTTACAATGAGCAGTTCTTC.